The clone carrying this TCR beta chain appeared a single time. V shed 7 bases and J shed 4 bases, with 10 bases lying between them. Per the germline V gene, CDR1 is MDHEN and CDR2 is SYDVKM. The CDR3 spans 13 residues. The protocol was immunoSEQ multiplex PCR, while the TCRdb copy is restricted to in-frame clones and leaves out a portion. The sample contains under 50,000 clones, about 91% of which appear only once. These data originate in a study of T cell changes during pregnancy in multiple sclerosis. The chain combines TRBV28 with TRBJ2-2; D not resolved. The specimen was CD4+ T cells from peripheral blood mononuclear cells, collected in the third trimester of pregnancy. This sequence originates from a female donor with multiple sclerosis, enrolled in a pregnancy study. In nucleotides, the CDR3 is TGTGCCAGCATCTGGAGTTCCACCGGGGAGCTGTTTTTT. This encodes CASIWSSTGELFF.